What follows describes a single T cell receptor (beta chain). Its antigen is not known. The entry originates in a study of shared clonotypes between healthy human individuals. Turning to the study itself: The composition of the donors was a couple of women and a few men aged 18 to 49. Study results and limitations: Clonotype sharing among donors likely depends on sequencing depth.

Germline CDR1 reads SGHAT; CDR2 reads FQNNGV. V lost 0 bases and J lost 5; bases outside the gene matches: 6. The CDR3 covers 15 residues. The table came from immunoSEQ multiplex PCR; TCRdb's copy has only in-frame clones and leaves some out. The profile shows 1.4 million to 1.5 million clones, around 97% of them singletons. The chain has TRBV11-2 and TRBJ2-5, with 7 nucleotides matching TRBD1. The sequence came from a man aged 25-45 years in good health. The sequenced sample was naive CD4+ T cells sorted from blood. Stated subset: CD45RA+ positively selected. CDR3 protein: CASSLERQGYETQYF. The DNA for the CDR3 is TGTGCCAGCAGCTTAGAACGACAGGGCTATGAGACCCAGTACTTC.